Listed below are T cell receptor beta chains from one sample, sequenced in a study of blood T cells in healthy people across ages. TCRdb reanalysed the 5' RACE reads using MiXCR and keeps one entry per CDR3 protein. This table has about 680,000 distinct CDR3 sequences, 49% appearing once. Sequenced input: blood. All receptors derive from a woman aged 60-75 years in good health. Both conserved end residues are part of each CDR3. D genes are given only for firm matches. Expanded clones get a size class; other rows say once, few or many, or leave the size out.

CDR3 protein: CASSLGTKGTEAFF; CDR3 DNA: TGTGCCAGCAGCTTAGGGACCAAGGGCACTGAAGCTTTCTTT; clone size: .; D gene: .; V gene: TRBV7-9; J gene: TRBJ1-1
CDR3 protein: CSVSEVPDDEQYF; CDR3 DNA: TGCAGCGTTTCGGAGGTGCCTGATGACGAGCAGTACTTC; clone size: few; D gene: .; V gene: TRBV29-1; J gene: TRBJ2-7
CDR3 protein: CASSPGRSNQPQHF; CDR3 DNA: TGTGCCAGCTCACCGGGCAGATCTAATCAGCCCCAGCATTTT; clone size: .; D gene: .; V gene: TRBV18; J gene: TRBJ1-5
CDR3 protein: CASSPGGYDPLDIQYF; CDR3 DNA: TGCGCCAGCAGCCCCGGCGGATATGACCCCTTGGACATTCAGTACTTC; clone size: few; D gene: .; V gene: TRBV5-1; J gene: TRBJ2-4
CDR3 protein: CAIGDYKETQYF; CDR3 DNA: TGTGCCATTGGGGACTACAAAGAGACCCAGTACTTC; clone size: .; D gene: TRBD2; V gene: TRBV10-3; J gene: TRBJ2-5
CDR3 protein: CASSPRLGRNAEAFF; CDR3 DNA: TGCGCCAGCAGCCCCCGTCTAGGGCGGAACGCTGAAGCTTTCTTT; clone size: .; D gene: .; V gene: TRBV5-1; J gene: TRBJ1-1
CDR3 protein: CASLESSYNEQFF; CDR3 DNA: TGTGCCAGCCTCGAGAGCTCCTACAATGAGCAGTTCTTC; clone size: once; D gene: .; V gene: TRBV6-1; J gene: TRBJ2-1
CDR3 protein: CASSLRQTKGYGYTF; CDR3 DNA: TGTGCCAGCAGCTTGAGGCAGACTAAAGGCTATGGCTACACCTTC; clone size: .; D gene: .; V gene: TRBV5-6; J gene: TRBJ1-2
CDR3 protein: CSARDLGDSGETQYF; CDR3 DNA: TGCAGTGCTAGAGATTTAGGGGATTCCGGGGAGACCCAGTACTTC; clone size: .; D gene: .; V gene: TRBV20-1; J gene: TRBJ2-5
CDR3 protein: CASSVGGSLVEQFF; CDR3 DNA: TGTGCCAGCAGTGTAGGCGGGAGTCTGGTTGAGCAGTTCTTC; clone size: few; D gene: TRBD2; V gene: TRBV28; J gene: TRBJ2-1
CDR3 protein: CASSGLAGRPIADTQYF; CDR3 DNA: TGTGCCAGCAGTGGGCTAGCGGGCCGCCCCATAGCAGATACGCAGTATTTT; clone size: few; D gene: TRBD2; V gene: TRBV6-1; J gene: TRBJ2-3
CDR3 protein: CASSPSPGQGAYNEQYF; CDR3 DNA: TGTGCCAGCAGCCCGAGTCCGGGACAGGGGGCATACAATGAGCAGTACTTC; clone size: .; D gene: TRBD1; V gene: TRBV7-9; J gene: TRBJ2-7
CDR3 protein: CASSIPGGQTEAFF; CDR3 DNA: TGCGCCAGCAGCATCCCAGGGGGTCAGACTGAAGCTTTCTTT; clone size: .; D gene: TRBD1; V gene: TRBV5-1; J gene: TRBJ1-1
CDR3 protein: CASSLPTTNTGELFF; CDR3 DNA: TGTGCCAGCAGCCTGCCGACAACGAACACCGGGGAGCTGTTTTTT; clone size: .; D gene: .; V gene: TRBV27; J gene: TRBJ2-2
CDR3 protein: CASSHRDSTDTQYF; CDR3 DNA: TGTGCCAGCTCACACCGGGACTCCACAGATACGCAGTATTTT; clone size: few; D gene: .; V gene: TRBV18; J gene: TRBJ2-3
CDR3 protein: CSARDPGLAGGSTDTQYF; CDR3 DNA: TGCAGTGCTAGAGATCCCGGACTAGCGGGAGGCAGCACAGATACGCAGTATTTT; clone size: .; D gene: TRBD2; V gene: TRBV20-1; J gene: TRBJ2-3
CDR3 protein: CASSLDLPGANVLTF; CDR3 DNA: TGTGCCAGCAGTTTAGACCTCCCTGGGGCCAACGTCCTGACTTTC; clone size: few; D gene: .; V gene: TRBV12-3/TRBV12-4; J gene: TRBJ2-6
CDR3 protein: CASSFGDRALDTGELFF; CDR3 DNA: TGTGCCAGCAGCTTCGGGGACAGGGCTTTGGACACCGGGGAGCTGTTTTTT; clone size: .; D gene: TRBD1; V gene: TRBV11-1; J gene: TRBJ2-2
CDR3 protein: CASSPPRTSGAPDNEQYF; CDR3 DNA: TGTGCCAGCAGCCCACCCCGGACTAGCGGAGCTCCCGACAATGAGCAGTACTTC; clone size: .; D gene: TRBD2; V gene: TRBV3-1; J gene: TRBJ2-5
CDR3 protein: CASTREFYEQYF; CDR3 DNA: TGTGCCAGCACGCGGGAATTCTACGAGCAGTACTTC; clone size: few; D gene: .; V gene: TRBV6-1; J gene: TRBJ2-7
CDR3 protein: CASSQEVKTGGPDTQYF; CDR3 DNA: TGTGCCAGCAGCCAAGAAGTAAAAACAGGGGGACCCGATACGCAGTATTTT; clone size: .; D gene: TRBD1; V gene: TRBV4-2; J gene: TRBJ2-3
CDR3 protein: CASSVGVAAVYYNEQFF; CDR3 DNA: TGTGCCAGCAGCGTTGGGGTGGCAGCGGTCTACTACAATGAGCAGTTCTTC; clone size: .; D gene: .; V gene: TRBV9; J gene: TRBJ2-1
CDR3 protein: CASSVRQGDYEQYF; CDR3 DNA: TGTGCCAGCAGTGTCAGGCAGGGAGACTACGAGCAGTACTTC; clone size: few; D gene: .; V gene: TRBV2; J gene: TRBJ2-7
CDR3 protein: CAASGTGLIEQYF; CDR3 DNA: TGTGCCGCGTCCGGGACAGGGTTGATCGAGCAGTACTTC; clone size: .; D gene: TRBD1; V gene: TRBV30; J gene: TRBJ2-7
CDR3 protein: CATSRVGVSYEQYF; CDR3 DNA: TGTGCCACCAGCAGAGTGGGTGTCTCCTACGAGCAGTACTTC; clone size: few; D gene: .; V gene: TRBV15; J gene: TRBJ2-7
CDR3 protein: CSVEGADRDEQFF; CDR3 DNA: TGCAGCGTTGAAGGGGCCGATAGGGATGAGCAGTTCTTC; clone size: .; D gene: .; V gene: TRBV29-1; J gene: TRBJ2-1
CDR3 protein: CASSFEGSKQETQYF; CDR3 DNA: TGCGCCAGCAGCTTTGAGGGCTCAAAGCAAGAGACCCAGTACTTC; clone size: .; D gene: .; V gene: TRBV5-1; J gene: TRBJ2-5
CDR3 protein: CASGFRTSGSTYNEQFF; CDR3 DNA: TGTGCCAGCGGCTTCCGGACTAGCGGGAGTACCTACAATGAGCAGTTCTTC; clone size: .; D gene: TRBD2; V gene: TRBV9; J gene: TRBJ2-1
CDR3 protein: CVSSRARGGVLSGANVLTF; CDR3 DNA: TGTGTCAGCAGTCGGGCGCGGGGAGGGGTTCTCTCTGGGGCCAACGTCCTGACTTTC; clone size: .; D gene: TRBD2; V gene: TRBV6-1; J gene: TRBJ2-6
CDR3 protein: CASSAGLSYEQYF; CDR3 DNA: TGTGCCAGCAGTGCGGGACTCTCCTACGAGCAGTACTTC; clone size: many; D gene: .; V gene: TRBV25-1; J gene: TRBJ2-7
CDR3 protein: CASSPDWARRTGELFF; CDR3 DNA: TGTGCCAGCAGCCCCGATTGGGCCCGACGCACCGGGGAGCTGTTTTTT; clone size: once; D gene: .; V gene: TRBV28; J gene: TRBJ2-2
CDR3 protein: CASSLGTPTSGSRRSYEQYF; CDR3 DNA: TGCGCCAGCAGCTTGGGGACCCCGACTAGCGGGAGTAGGAGATCCTACGAGCAGTACTTC; clone size: once; D gene: TRBD2; V gene: TRBV5-1; J gene: TRBJ2-7
CDR3 protein: CASSFGVEGRLGRTSGNYEQYF; CDR3 DNA: TGTGCCAGCAGCTTCGGGGTCGAAGGTCGGCTAGGTAGGACTAGCGGGAACTACGAGCAGTACTTC; clone size: many; D gene: TRBD2; V gene: TRBV11-2; J gene: TRBJ2-7
CDR3 protein: CASSVPSTSGNNEQFF; CDR3 DNA: TGTGCCAGCAGTGTCCCCTCGACTAGCGGAAACAATGAGCAGTTCTTC; clone size: .; D gene: TRBD2; V gene: TRBV6-1; J gene: TRBJ2-1